The subject of this entry is one T cell receptor beta chain. This table comes from immunoSEQ multiplex PCR, and its TCRdb copy is limited to in-frame clones, with some not included. The data show about 170,000 clones, approximately 90% seen once. The record originates from a study of control samples from healthy donors and cancer patients. The ends were cut back, 2 bases at V and 5 bases at J, with 9 bases in the middle. In germline, CDR1 is MNHNS, CDR2 SASEGT. The length of the CDR3 is 14 residues. The chain links TRBV6-1 to TRBJ2-2; D is undetermined. This clonotype was obtained from a man younger than 40 in good health. The sequenced material came from blood. The CDR3 DNA is TGTGCCAGCAGTGAAAGGTGGTCAACCGGGGAGCTGTTTTTT. It translates to CASSERWSTGELFF.